One T cell receptor beta chain is described in this entry. This clone was counted only a few times. Its binding antigen is unknown. No much larger clone is present one base from it, and per-base qualities are unavailable. This sample was taken from a study of follicular helper T cells after annual influenza vaccination (TCRdb year 2017). For context, the study as a whole: After each seasonal influenza vaccination, blood samples were collected on days 0, 7 and 28. To look at recall of cTfh clones, some subjects were tracked through successive annual vaccinations covering the 2013-2014, 2014-2015 and 2015-2016 seasons. Multi-year samples were obtained from about 6 subjects, with two vaccination seasons covered for four subjects and three seasons covered for two subjects. The 2013-2014 samples were cryopreserved, while the 2015 samples were processed right after collection. One week after vaccination, a second recruited cohort of 12 to 13 subjects (Table S1) displayed a similar ICOS+CD38+ cTfh response. Here is what the overall study found, with its caveats: ICOS+CD38+ cTfh clonality correlated with the frequency of that population, and its change correlated with the change in circulating plasmablast frequency. Day 7 ICOS+CD38+ clones were most often found later in ICOS-CD38- cTfh, suggesting that subset may serve as a memory reservoir. In evaluating whether influenza clones were enriched, the possibility that the far larger non-cTfh compartments were undersampled could not be ruled out. Successive annual vaccinations recalled a recurring oligoclonal ICOS+CD38+ cTfh response that included tetramer and AIM influenza-specific clonotypes. Productive TCRB sequences were recovered from only roughly 10-22% of analyzed cells, so rare clonotypes could not be sampled.

The method behind the library was the immunoSEQ multiplex PCR assay. Adaptive Biotechnologies carried out TCRB amplification, library preparation, sequencing and preliminary bioinformatics at Survey level resolution. In the source study's methods: Clonality was computed in R as 1 minus normalized Shannon entropy; the Gini index was calculated with the R package ineq. Overlap score was defined as the summed counts of shared sequences divided by the total counts of all sequences in both compared samples. Fisher's exact test, with an assumed theoretical repertoire of 10^7 TCRB sequences, was used to assess the significance of shared clonotypes. TCRdb took this table from immuneACCESS and kept in-frame rearrangements with V and J called. Such tables lack part of the clones; where checked against another copy, unresolved V genes explain under half of the gap, and the rest is unexplained. The V and J calls and clone size come from that table; D and trimming were worked out from the DNA. The sample table contains about 9,900 clones; only one count was recorded for about four fifths of them. The top ten clonotypes cover 0.5% to 0.75% of the sample.

The intended sense of this specimen's time point label: 2013-2014 season, 7 days after vaccination. TCRB sequencing was used to follow sorted CD4 subsets from the blood of adults before and after they were given the seasonal inactivated influenza vaccine (Fluvarix). To be eligible, subjects had to be community-dwelling and could not have received an influenza vaccine during the previous 6 months. Subjects were excluded for influenza vaccine contraindications, substance abuse, HIV/AIDS, active malignancy, immunomodulatory medication, or active illness such as respiratory infection. Between roughly 40 and 110 mL of blood was sampled per time point. PBMC were isolated using Ficoll-Paque PLUS or SepMate separation. CXCR5- memory CD4 T cells were sorted as a comparison non-Tfh subset. Before DNA was extracted, the cell subsets were sorted from PBMC using a BD FACS Aria. For CDR1 and CDR2, the germline V gene lists MNHEY and SVGAGI. A distance of 15 bases separates the germline ends of V and J, which lose 0 bases and 9 bases respectively. From cysteine to phenylalanine, the CDR3 is 15 amino acids long. This entry keeps only the CDR3 DNA: 45 bases, framed from base 1.

The chain is encoded by TRBV6-5 joined to TRBJ1-5, with no D gene named confidently. The sample was CXCR5- memory CD4+ T cells sorted from blood, taken 7 days after influenza vaccination. Taken with the paper, the label for cell subset or site translates to: CXCR5- memory CD4 T cells. This clonotype was sampled from an adult who received the influenza vaccine. The base sequence is TGTGCCAGCAGTTACTCGGCAGACGGTTCGTGGCCCCAGCATTTT. This encodes CASSYSADGSWPQHF.